Described below is a single T cell receptor (beta chain) sequence and its context. CDR3 length: 14 residues. Germline V lookup: CDR1 SNHLY, CDR2 FYNNEI. The germline V and J ends were trimmed by 8 bases and 5 bases, with 17 bases remaining between them. This record comes from a study of blood T cell repertoires in COVID-19. Study summary: T cells, B-cell-depleted T cells, or PBMCs provided the cDNA or gDNA that served as material.

Clones were read by immunoSEQ multiplex PCR, and TCRdb kept only the in-frame ones, dropping some. This table has 200,000 to 250,000 clones, 75% to 90% appearing once. Those enrolled, adults aged about 18 to 95 years, came from under 25 US areas. Participant-reported clinical history was the basis for cohort assignment. The clonotype was recovered from a man aged 35-49 years who had recovered from COVID-19. The rearrangement uses TRBV2 and TRBJ2-3; D is perhaps TRBD2 (5 bases). The sequenced sample consisted of PBMCs or T cells enriched from blood (not recorded which). DNA of the CDR3: TGTGCCAGCCGGTTCGGGATGTCAGGAGATACGCAGTATTTT. Translating it yields CASRFGMSGDTQYF. The full variable domain, rest sourced from reference TRBV2 and TRBJ2-3, is EPEVTQTPSHQVTQMGQEVILRCVPISNHLYFYWYRQILGQKVEFLVSFYNNEISEKSEIFDDQFSVERPDGSNFTLKIRSTKLEDSAMYFCASRFGMSGDTQYFGPGTRLTVL.